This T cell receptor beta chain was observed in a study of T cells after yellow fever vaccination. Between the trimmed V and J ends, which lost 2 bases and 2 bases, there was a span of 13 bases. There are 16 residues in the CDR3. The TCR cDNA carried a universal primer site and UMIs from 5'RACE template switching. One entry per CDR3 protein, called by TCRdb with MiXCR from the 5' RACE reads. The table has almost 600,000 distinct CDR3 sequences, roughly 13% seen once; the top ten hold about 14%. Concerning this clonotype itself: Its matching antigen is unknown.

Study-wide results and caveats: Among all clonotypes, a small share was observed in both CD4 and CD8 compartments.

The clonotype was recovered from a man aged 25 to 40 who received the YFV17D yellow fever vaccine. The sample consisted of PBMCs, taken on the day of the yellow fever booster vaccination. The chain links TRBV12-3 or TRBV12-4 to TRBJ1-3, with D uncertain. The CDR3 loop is CASSLTTYSTGNTIYF. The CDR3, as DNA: TGTGCCAGCAGTTTAACAACATACTCCACTGGAAACACCATATATTTT.